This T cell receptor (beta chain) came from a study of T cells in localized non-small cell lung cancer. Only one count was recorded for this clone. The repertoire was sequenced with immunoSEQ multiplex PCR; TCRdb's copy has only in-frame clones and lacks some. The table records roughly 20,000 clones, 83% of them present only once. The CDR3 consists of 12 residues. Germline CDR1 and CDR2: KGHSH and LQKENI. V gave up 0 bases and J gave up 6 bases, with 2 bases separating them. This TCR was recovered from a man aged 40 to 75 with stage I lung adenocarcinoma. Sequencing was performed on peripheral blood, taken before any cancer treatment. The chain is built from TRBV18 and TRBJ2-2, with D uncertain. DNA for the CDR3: TGTGCCAGCTCACCACCGGCCGGGGAGCTGTTTTTT. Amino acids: CASSPPAGELFF.